The rows below give T cell receptor beta chains drawn from one sample of a study of CD8+ T cells in alopecia areata. TCRdb's table, derived via immunoSEQ multiplex PCR, lists solely in-frame clones and lacks some. The data contain over 150,000 clones, around three fifths of them singletons. This specimen consisted of CD4+ T cells sorted from blood, obtained at week 24, from a patient treated with tofacitinib. These TCRs come from a human donor with alopecia areata. Each CDR3 is given with its conserved first and last residue. The D gene is left open where the match is weak. Size values are once, few and many counts, or a class for expanded clones, and some rows have none.

clone size,D gene,CDR3 length,V gene,J gene,CDR3 protein,CDR3 DNA
-,-,14,TRBV29-1,TRBJ2-5,CSVLRVRGEETQYF,TGCAGCGTTCTGAGGGTCAGGGGTGAAGAGACCCAGTACTTC
-,-,11,TRBV19,TRBJ1-2,CASSLNYGYTF,TGTGCCAGTAGTCTGAACTATGGCTACACCTTC
-,-,13,TRBV29-1,TRBJ2-5,CSVDPGRRETQYF,TGCAGCGTTGATCCAGGGAGGAGGGAGACCCAGTACTTC
-,TRBD2,13,TRBV30,TRBJ2-7,CAWKVSGHYEQYF,TGTGCCTGGAAGGTTAGCGGGCACTACGAGCAGTACTTC
-,-,13,TRBV30,TRBJ2-5,CAWKLGQGETQYF,TGTGCCTGGAAATTGGGGCAGGGAGAGACCCAGTACTTC
-,-,14,TRBV29-1,TRBJ1-1,CSLSKKGLNTEAFF,TGCAGCTTATCCAAAAAGGGGCTTAACACTGAAGCTTTCTTT
-,TRBD1,13,TRBV29-1,TRBJ1-1,CSVSDRANTEAFF,TGCAGCGTATCGGACAGGGCGAACACTGAAGCTTTCTTT
-,-,10,TRBV25-1,TRBJ2-5,CASIQETQYF,TGTGCCAGCATCCAAGAGACCCAGTACTTC
-,-,14,TRBV7-2,TRBJ2-7,CASSLGDRRAGWYF,TGTGCCAGCAGCTTAGGGGACCGACGAGCGGGCTGGTACTTC
once,-,11,TRBV29-1,TRBJ2-7,CSVVLGYEQYF,TGCAGCGTTGTATTGGGCTACGAGCAGTACTTC
few,-,14,TRBV6-5,TRBJ1-5,CASSPRGRNQPQHF,TGTGCCAGCAGTCCCAGGGGTAGGAATCAGCCCCAGCATTTT
-,-,13,TRBV30,TRBJ2-1,CAWSVRTHNEQFF,TGTGCCTGGAGTGTGCGGACCCACAATGAGCAGTTCTTC